This passage covers 22 T cell receptor beta chains from one sample sequenced in a study of cytomegalovirus exposure and HLA in healthy donors. Vbeta (60) and Jbeta (13) primers were used in the PCR. Here immunoSEQ multiplex PCR was the method, and the copy in TCRdb shows in-frame clones only, minus some. The sample comprises about 180,000 clones, about 78% of which are singletons, and over 2% rests with the top ten. Sequencing was done on a sample of PBMCs. These receptors originate from a man aged 55 to 70 in good health and CMV-seronegative.

This chain links TRBV6-5 with TRBJ2-3, with D tentatively TRBD2 (6 bases). With 2 bases removed from V and 2 bases from J, the gap between germline ends came to 11 bases. Germline V gene data show CDR1 as MNHEY and CDR2 as SVGAGI. This CDR3 contains 15 residues. The CDR3 sequence: CASSYVGGNTDTQYF. CDR3 bases: TGTGCCAGCAGTTACGTCGGGGGAAACACAGATACGCAGTATTTT.

CDR3 bases: TGTGCCAGCAGTCGATGGGACAGGGAGCCTGAAGCTTTCTTT. The encoded protein is CASSRWDREPEAFF. This rearrangement joins TRBV27 to TRBJ1-1; 9 nucleotides match TRBD1. CDR1 MNHEY and CDR2 SMNVEV come from the germline V gene (reference sequence). V shed 5 bases, J shed 6 bases, and the junction held 7 bases outside the gene matches. The CDR3 is 14 residues long.

The V call is TRBV2, the J call TRBJ1-1; D gene uncertain. The germline V gene encodes CDR1 SNHLY and CDR2 FYNNEI. Trimming took 7 bases from V and 1 from J, leaving 13 bases between them. This CDR3 comprises 14 residues. For the CDR3, the DNA is TGTGCCAGCATGGTGGCACAGAGGAACACTGAAGCTTTCTTT. This translates into CASMVAQRNTEAFF.

This chain links TRBV7-2 with TRBJ1-2; D remains unclear. CDR3 size: 13 residues. Germline assignment: CDR1 SGHTA and CDR2 FQGNSA. Trimming removed 5 bases from V and 6 bases from J, with 13 bases in between. As DNA, the CDR3 is TGTGCCAGCAGCCCCTCAGTCTTCGATGGCTACACCTTC. The encoded protein is CASSPSVFDGYTF.

The V gene is TRBV29-1, the J gene TRBJ1-2; TRBD1 aligns across 9 bases. The CDR3 runs 13 residues. Germline-derived CDR1 and CDR2 are SQVTM and ANQGSEA. The V gene end was trimmed by 7 bases and the J gene end by 2 bases; junction bases not matched to a gene: 5. CDR3 DNA sequence: TGCAGCGCTTGGGACAGGGTGAACTATGGCTACACCTTC. Translation: CSAWDRVNYGYTF.

This chain uses TRBV5-1 with TRBJ2-7; D possibly corresponds to TRBD1 (6 bases). CDR1 SGHRS and CDR2 YFSETQ come from the germline V gene. The CDR3 is 13 residues long. V was shortened by 4 bases and J by 2 bases, with 10 bases between the two germline ends. The CDR3 bases are TGCGCCAGCAGCCGTCCAGGGGCCTACGAGCAGTACTTC. The encoded protein is CASSRPGAYEQYF.

This sequence joins TRBV27 and TRBJ2-7, with D possibly matching TRBD1 (5 bases). CDR1 is MNHEY and CDR2 is SMNVEV in the germline V gene (reference sequence). The CDR3 is made up of 14 amino acids. V dropped 6 bases and J dropped 3 bases, with 15 bases sitting between them. CDR3 coding DNA: TGTGCCAGCAGGATAGACAGTGCCGTCTACGAGCAGTACTTC. This gives the protein CASRIDSAVYEQYF.

This sequence joins TRBV5-4 and TRBJ2-7; TRBD1 might be the D (6 bases). Between the trimmed V and J ends, which lost 4 bases and 1 base, there was a span of 18 bases. Germline V CDR1 and CDR2: SGHNT, YYREEE (reference sequence). The CDR3 is 16 residues long. In nucleotides, the CDR3 is TGTGCCAGCAGCCCTAGGCCGCAGGGGACATCCTACGAGCAGTACTTC. Encoded protein: CASSPRPQGTSYEQYF.

This clone turned up a few times. Other DNA sequences in this sample translate to the same CDR3. This sequence joins TRBV7-9 and TRBJ2-2, with D tentatively TRBD2 (5 bases). Looked up from germline, CDR1 is SEHNR and CDR2 is FQNEAQ (reference sequence). CDR3 length: 13 amino acids. Trimming removed 5 bases at V and 6 bases at J, with 10 bases between. The CDR3 reads CASSLEGAGELFF. In DNA form, the CDR3 reads TGTGCCAGCAGCCTTGAGGGCGCCGGGGAGCTGTTTTTT.

This sequence joins TRBV11-1 and TRBJ2-7; weak D call: TRBD1 (6 bases). This CDR3 has 17 residues. The germline V gene has CDR1 SGHAT and CDR2 FQDESV (reference sequence). Trimming took 1 base from V and 3 from J, leaving 19 bases between them. CDR3 DNA sequence: TGTGCCAGCAGCTTAGAAGGGCCCAGACAGGCGAACTACGAGCAGTACTTC. It specifies CASSLEGPRQANYEQYF.

The chain carries TRBV6-1 and TRBJ2-7, with a weak D call TRBD1 (6 bases). From germline, CDR1 is MNHNS and CDR2 SASEGT. CDR3 length equals 15 residues. Trimming removed 6 bases at V and 2 bases at J, with 17 bases between. CDR3 sequence reads: CASSANRDGTYEQYF. Here the CDR3 DNA reads TGTGCCAGCAGCGCAAACAGGGATGGCACCTACGAGCAGTACTTC.

This clone was detected only a few times. This chain joins TRBV2 and TRBJ1-6, with 7 positions matching TRBD1. Trimming removed 11 bases from V and 7 bases from J; junction bases left unmatched: 14. The germline V gene encodes CDR1 SNHLY and CDR2 FYNNEI. This CDR3 spans 15 amino acids. Here the CDR3 reads CALSGGGSRNSPLHF. The CDR3 nucleotides read TGTGCCTTAAGCGGAGGGGGCAGTAGGAATTCACCCCTCCACTTT.

In this sample, this clone turned up a few times. V gene TRBV5-6 combines with J gene TRBJ1-2; unclear D gene. The CDR3 runs to 14 residues. V was clipped by 4 bases and J by 1 base, with 11 bases between them. CDR1 is SGHDT and CDR2 is YYEEEE in the germline V gene. The CDR3 loop is CASSPVVDNYGYTF. The CDR3 nucleotides read TGTGCCAGCAGCCCGGTGGTAGATAACTATGGCTACACCTTC.

J is TRBJ1-3 and V is TRBV6-5; D might be TRBD1 (5 bases). The V and J ends lost 8 bases and 2 bases respectively, with 16 bases between them. The CDR3 consists of 15 residues. Per the germline V gene, CDR1 is MNHEY and CDR2 is SVGAGI. CDR3 bases: TGTGCCAGCTCCCTTACGGGGGACCCTGGAAACACCATATATTTT. This encodes CASSLTGDPGNTIYF.

V usage is TRBV28 and J usage is TRBJ2-7; no definite D call. The CDR3 is 17 residues long. The V gene lost 8 bases and the J gene lost 1 base, with 24 bases spanning the gap. Germline V lookup: CDR1 MDHEN, CDR2 SYDVKM. CDR3: CASPPEGELNGSYEQYF. CDR3 sequence (DNA): TGTGCCAGCCCGCCAGAAGGCGAATTGAACGGGTCCTACGAGCAGTACTTC.

V gene TRBV7-9 combines with J gene TRBJ2-5, with 7 bases matching TRBD2. The last part of the DNA fits TRBJ2-7 better; the J call may be wrong. CDR3 size: 14 residues. The V gene's germline CDR1 is SEHNR and CDR2 FQNEAQ (reference sequence). The CDR3 spells CASSFGGGSYEQYF. Here the CDR3 DNA reads TGTGCCAGCAGCTTTGGCGGGGGCTCCTACGAGCAGTACTTC.

Notes on this clone: Additional DNA sequences in this sample encode the identical CDR3. J is TRBJ1-3 and V is TRBV18; no clear D gene. Per germline, CDR1 KGHSH and CDR2 LQKENI. V was cut by 2 bases and J by 4 bases, with 9 bases left in between. The CDR3 is 14 amino acids. The CDR3 DNA reads TGTGCCAGCTCACCAGGCGGAGGCGGAAACACCATATATTTT. Protein sequence: CASSPGGGGNTIYF.

The chain is built from TRBV30 and TRBJ2-1; TRBD2 matches at 10 bases. The CDR3 runs 18 residues. The germline CDR1 and CDR2 sequences are GTSNPN and SVGIG (reference sequence). With V trimmed by 0 bases and J by 9 bases, 17 bases remained unmatched. The CDR3 DNA reads TGTGCCTGGAGTGTAAGGGGACTAGCGCTTTTAACCGAAAGTGAGCAGTTCTTC. Protein product: CAWSVRGLALLTESEQFF.

This chain connects TRBV10-2 to TRBJ2-2; 9 bases are shared with TRBD1. V lost 5 bases, J lost 5 bases, and 6 bases stayed unmatched. The length of the CDR3 is 15 residues. The germline V gene encodes CDR1 WSHSY and CDR2 SAAADI. CDR3 sequence (DNA): TGCGCCAGCAGTCAAACCGGGACAGGGACCGGGGAGCTGTTTTTT. Translation: CASSQTGTGTGELFF.

This clone was seen a few times. This rearrangement joins TRBV9 to TRBJ2-5, with 10 bases identical to TRBD2. Germline values: CDR1 SGDLS, CDR2 YYNGEE. The CDR3 extends over 13 amino acids. V was clipped by 4 bases and J by 13 bases; unmatched bases: 10. This CDR3 is CASSPGTSAIVYF. The CDR3 region has the DNA TGTGCCAGCAGCCCCGGGACTAGCGCCATCGTGTACTTC.

This chain joins TRBV6-1 and TRBJ1-2, with TRBD1 matching over 9 bases. V lost 1 base and J lost 4; bases outside the gene matches: 1. The length of the CDR3 is 14 residues. CDR1 is MNHNS and CDR2 is SASEGT in the germline V gene. The CDR3 sequence: CASSEGQGVYGYTF. In DNA, the CDR3 is TGTGCCAGCAGTGAAGGACAGGGGGTCTATGGCTACACCTTC.

The chain is built from TRBV5-5 and TRBJ2-3, with D possibly being TRBD2 (6 bases). V was shortened by 0 bases and J by 3 bases, with 11 bases between the two germline ends. The CDR3 is made up of 15 amino acids. Germline CDR1 is SGHKS and CDR2 is YYEKEE (reference sequence). CDR3 protein: CASSLGTGTTDTQYF. The CDR3 nucleotides are TGTGCCAGCAGCTTGGGAACCGGGACTACAGATACGCAGTATTTT.